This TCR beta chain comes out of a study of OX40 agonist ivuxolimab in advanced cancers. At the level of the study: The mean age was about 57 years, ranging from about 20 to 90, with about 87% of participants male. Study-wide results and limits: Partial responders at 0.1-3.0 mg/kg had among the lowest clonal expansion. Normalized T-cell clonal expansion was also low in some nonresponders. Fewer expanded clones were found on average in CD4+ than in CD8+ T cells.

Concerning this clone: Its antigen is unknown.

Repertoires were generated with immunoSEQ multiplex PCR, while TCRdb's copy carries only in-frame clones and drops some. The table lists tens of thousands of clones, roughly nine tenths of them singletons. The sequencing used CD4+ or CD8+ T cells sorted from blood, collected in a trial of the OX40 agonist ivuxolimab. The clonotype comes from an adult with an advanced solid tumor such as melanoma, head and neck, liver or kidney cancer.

The CDR3 loop reads CASSQGQGTNYGYTF. CDR3 sequence (DNA): TGTGCCAGCAGCCAAGGACAGGGGACCAACTATGGCTACACCTTC. The V gene is TRBV4-2, the J gene TRBJ1-2, with 8 bases matching TRBD1. The CDR3 runs 15 residues. Trimming took 1 base from V and 2 from J; bases not matched to a gene: 3. Germline CDR1 is LGHNA and CDR2 is YNFKEQ.